This TCR beta chain was obtained from a study of shared clonotypes between healthy human individuals. As regards this clone: Its specificity is unknown.

TCRdb's copy holds only in-frame clones and misses some; the assay was immunoSEQ multiplex PCR. The table records roughly 770,000 clones, roughly 96% of them present only once. Findings of the study overall: Shared across a few donors were around 5% of the naive CD4 clonotypes. Generally, naive subsets (rather than memory subsets) showed larger estimated richness. The genetic and exposure-history diversity represented was limited by few donors.

CD45RO-negative cells were positively selected for CCR7, leaving out terminally differentiated effector memory CD45RA+ cells. CDR3 length: 15 amino acids. Germline V lookup: CDR1 LGHNA, CDR2 YNFKEQ. The V gene lost 1 base and the J gene lost 5 bases, with 14 bases spanning the gap. The sequenced sample was naive CD8+ T cells sorted from blood. The V call is TRBV4-2, the J call TRBJ2-5; D possibly uses TRBD1 or TRBD2 (5 bases each). This receptor was identified in a man under 40 in good health. The chain's CDR3 is CASSQGFGDRETQYF. DNA for the CDR3: TGTGCCAGCAGCCAAGGGTTCGGGGACCGGGAGACCCAGTACTTC.